The 25 T cell receptor beta chains listed next were all sequenced from one sample in a study of shared clonotypes between healthy human individuals. Profiling relied on immunoSEQ multiplex PCR, and the TCRdb table lists in-frame clones only, not all of them. The table lists 550,000 to 800,000 clones, roughly 91% of them singletons, with 30% to 35% in the top ten. Sequencing was performed on memory CD8+ T cells from PBMCs. This sample's subset: CD45RO+ cells pooled with CCR7-negative TemRA cells. All receptors come from a man younger than 35 in good health. Some clones in this sample may be carry-over from other donors' samples.

The V and J genes are TRBV29-1 and TRBJ1-1; D call uncertain. Germline CDR1 SQVTM, CDR2 ANQGSEA. V lost 6 bases and J 2 bases, leaving 13 bases between the germline ends. The CDR3 is 13 residues long. The CDR3, as DNA: TGCAGCGTACCGCTGGGGAGTAACACTGAAGCTTTCTTT. It encodes CSVPLGSNTEAFF.

The V gene is TRBV7-9, the J gene TRBJ2-3; tentative D call: TRBD2 (5 bases). Per germline, CDR1 SEHNR and CDR2 FQNEAQ (reference sequence). Trimming took 5 bases from V and 5 from J, leaving 14 bases between them. This CDR3 has 14 residues. The CDR3 sequence is CASSLPVGEDTQYF. The CDR3 nucleotides are TGTGCCAGCAGCCTCCCGGTCGGGGAAGATACGCAGTATTTT.

This chain connects TRBV4-3 to TRBJ2-3; 10 bases are a match to TRBD1. V dropped 1 base and J dropped 0; count of bases not matched to a gene: 7. Germline V gene sequence: CDR1 LGHNA, CDR2 YSLEER. This CDR3 is built from 18 residues. CDR3 protein: CASSQGGTGASSTDTQYF. CDR3 DNA sequence: TGCGCCAGCAGCCAAGGGGGGACAGGGGCTTCTAGCACAGATACGCAGTATTTT.

This rearrangement joins TRBV5-8 to TRBJ2-1; D remains unclear. Trimming stripped 2 bases from V and 9 bases from J, with 12 bases between. Germline CDR1 and CDR2: SGHTS and YDEGEE. This CDR3 has 13 amino acids. The CDR3 is CASSFKVGPEQFF. Here the CDR3 DNA reads TGTGCCAGCAGCTTTAAGGTCGGCCCTGAGCAGTTCTTC. The full variable domain, rest sourced from reference TRBV5-8 and TRBJ2-1, is EAGVTQSPTHLIKTRGQQATLRCSPISGHTSVYWYQQALGLGLQFLLWYDEGEERNRGNFPPRFSGRQFPNYSSELNVNALELEDSALYLCASSFKVGPEQFFGPGTRLTVL.

V gene TRBV7-9 combines with J gene TRBJ1-1; D perhaps matches TRBD1 (5 bases). The CDR3 length is 14 residues. Trimming stripped 5 bases from V and 3 bases from J, with 13 bases between. Germline lookup yields CDR1 SEHNR and CDR2 FQNEAQ (reference sequence). The CDR3 nucleotides read TGTGCCAGCAGCCCCCCCTTGGGGGACACTGAAGCTTTCTTT. This sequence encodes CASSPPLGDTEAFF.

V gene TRBV28 combines with J gene TRBJ1-2, with D maybe TRBD1 (5 bases). The germline V and J ends were trimmed by 3 bases and 6 bases, with 11 bases remaining between them. The germline gives CDR1 MDHEN, CDR2 SYDVKM. This CDR3 has 13 residues. CDR3 protein: CASSFGGTHGYTF. The CDR3 nucleotides read TGTGCCAGCAGTTTTGGGGGGACGCATGGCTACACCTTC.

This rearrangement joins TRBV30 to TRBJ1-5; D ambiguous. The ends were cut back, 0 bases at V and 6 bases at J, with 9 bases in the middle. The germline gives CDR1 GTSNPN, CDR2 SVGIG (reference sequence). The CDR3 length is 13 residues. The CDR3 loop reads CAWSVGGSQPQHF. CDR3 DNA: TGTGCCTGGAGTGTGGGTGGAAGTCAGCCCCAGCATTTT.

The CDR3 loop is CASSWDSNQPQHF. DNA of the CDR3: TGTGCCAGTAGCTGGGACAGTAATCAGCCCCAGCATTTT. V and J are TRBV19 and TRBJ1-5; 7 bases are a match to TRBD1. Germline lookup yields CDR1 LNHDA and CDR2 SQIVND (reference sequence). The V gene end was trimmed by 6 bases and the J gene end by 4 bases; junction bases not matched to a gene: 3. The CDR3 contains 13 residues. Combining the CDR3 with reference TRBV19 and TRBJ1-5 gives the whole variable domain DGGITQSPKYLFRKEGQNVTLSCEQNLNHDAMYWYRQDPGQGLRLIYYSQIVNDFQKGDIAEGYSVSREKKESFPLTVTSAQKNPTAFYLCASSWDSNQPQHFGDGTRLSIL.

This clone was detected only once. The J gene is TRBJ2-1, the V gene TRBV6-5; 9 bases line up with TRBD2. Germline CDR1 is MNHEY and CDR2 is SVGAGI. V lost 5 bases, J lost 2 bases, and 4 bases stayed unmatched. CDR3 length: 15 residues. The CDR3 sequence is CASSQREAAYNEQFF. The CDR3 DNA sequence: TGTGCCAGCAGTCAGCGGGAGGCCGCCTACAATGAGCAGTTCTTC.

The chain has TRBV11-2 and TRBJ2-5; TRBD2 matches at 11 bases. The junction had 8 bases not matched to a gene; V was cut back by 5 bases and J by 3 bases. CDR3 size: 16 residues. Germline V lookup: CDR1 SGHAT, CDR2 FQNNGV. CDR3 region: CASSPRTSGLKETQYF. The CDR3 nucleotides read TGTGCCAGCAGCCCCAGGACTAGCGGGTTAAAAGAGACCCAGTACTTC.

This clone was seen a few times. CDR3 sequence: CASSLAWTNYNEQFF. For the CDR3, the DNA is TGTGCCAGCAGTCTAGCTTGGACCAACTACAATGAGCAGTTCTTC. The V and J genes are TRBV9 and TRBJ2-1; possibly TRBD2 for D (5 bases). V lost 5 bases, J lost 3 bases, and 15 bases lay in between. CDR1 SGDLS and CDR2 YYNGEE come from the germline V gene. This CDR3 contains 15 residues.

This sequence joins TRBV4-1 and TRBJ2-1; 11 bases are a match to TRBD2. The CDR3 covers 16 residues. Germline V gene data show CDR1 as MGHRA and CDR2 as YSYEKL. Germline trimming cut 7 bases from V and 7 bases from J; bases unmatched to any gene: 12. CDR3 amino acids: CASTMTSGTTRNEQFF. As DNA, the CDR3 is TGCGCCAGCACGATGACTAGCGGGACCACGCGGAATGAGCAGTTCTTC.

J is TRBJ2-7 and V is TRBV5-5; the match to TRBD1 covers 7 bases. The germline V gene has CDR1 SGHKS and CDR2 YYEKEE (reference sequence). CDR3 length equals 16 residues. V shed 4 bases, J shed 1 base, and the junction held 11 bases outside the gene matches. CDR3 sequence: CASSGADRRFSYEQYF. The CDR3 nucleotides are TGTGCCAGCAGCGGGGCGGACAGGCGATTTTCCTACGAGCAGTACTTC. Looking up the rest from reference TRBV5-5 and TRBJ2-7 gives the full variable domain: DAGVTQSPTHLIKTRGQQVTLRCSPISGHKSVSWYQQVLGQGPQFIFQYYEKEERGRGNFPDRFSARQFPNYSSELNVNALLLGDSALYLCASSGADRRFSYEQYFGPGTRLTVT.

The V gene is TRBV5-4, the J gene TRBJ1-1; the match to TRBD1 covers 8 bases. Germline V CDR1 and CDR2: SGHNT, YYREEE (reference sequence). There are 16 residues in the CDR3. V lost 4 bases to trimming and J lost 0 bases; unmatched junction nucleotides: 8. In DNA, the CDR3 is TGTGCCAGCAGCCTCAACGGACAGGGTATGAACACTGAAGCTTTCTTT. Translating gives CASSLNGQGMNTEAFF.

This chain's CDR3 is CASSVATGSSGANVLTF. CDR3 coding DNA: TGTGCCAGCAGCGTAGCTACAGGGAGCTCTGGGGCCAACGTCCTGACTTTC. V usage is TRBV9 and J usage is TRBJ2-6, with a weak D call TRBD1 (6 bases). V gave up 0 bases and J gave up 0 bases, with 10 bases separating them. Germline V CDR1 and CDR2: SGDLS, YYNGEE. This CDR3 comprises 17 residues.

This chain connects TRBV19 to TRBJ1-3, with TRBD1 as a possible D gene (6 bases). The CDR3 sequence is 17 residues long. Germline V CDR1 and CDR2: LNHDA, SQIVND (reference sequence). V was shortened by 3 bases and J by 0 bases, with 15 bases between the two germline ends. The CDR3 here is CASSMRLGQISGNTIYF. In DNA, the CDR3 is TGTGCCAGTAGTATGCGATTGGGACAAATCTCTGGAAACACCATATATTTT.

Here the CDR3 reads CASSVVGETPHF. DNA of the CDR3: TGTGCCAGCAGCGTAGTTGGGGAAACCCCCCATTTT. The chain is built from TRBV9 and TRBJ1-5; no clear D gene. The V gene lost 0 bases and the J gene lost 16 bases, with 14 bases spanning the gap. The CDR3 spans 12 residues. From germline, CDR1 is SGDLS and CDR2 YYNGEE.

V is TRBV21-1 and J is TRBJ2-1; the table's D gene call, TRBD1, was not cross checked with the DNA. TRBV21-1 is described as a pseudogene. The CDR3 is made up of 16 amino acids. The CDR3 DNA reads as TGTGCCAGCCTACGACAGGGGACGAGCTCCTACAATGAGCAGTTCTTC. Translated, it gives CASLRQGTSSYNEQFF.

This clone was seen a single time. This chain uses TRBV7-9 with TRBJ2-3; D might be TRBD2 (5 bases). CDR3 size: 14 residues. Trimming removed 0 bases from V and 3 bases from J, with 7 bases in between. Germline V CDR1 and CDR2: SEHNR, FQNEAQ (reference sequence). Here the CDR3 DNA reads TGTGCCAGCAGCTTAGCGGGAGCGACAGATACGCAGTATTTT. It translates to CASSLAGATDTQYF. Full variable domain (rest looked up from reference TRBV7-9 and TRBJ2-3): DTGVSQNPRHKITKRGQNVTFRCDPISEHNRLYWYRQTLGQGPEFLTYFQNEAQLEKSRLLSDRFSAERPKGSFSTLEIQRTEQGDSAMYLCASSLAGATDTQYFGPGTRLTVL.

CDR3: CASSLFGEALYNEQFF. CDR3 sequence (DNA): TGTGCCAGCAGTTTATTTGGGGAAGCCCTCTACAATGAGCAGTTCTTC. The chain has TRBV27 and TRBJ2-1; D unclear. The ends were cut back, 1 base at V and 3 bases at J, with 13 bases in the middle. Per germline, CDR1 MNHEY and CDR2 SMNVEV (reference sequence). The CDR3 sequence is 16 residues long.

The DNA for the CDR3 is TGTGCCAGCAGTCCCGGGTTGGGGGGAAGCTCCTACAATGAGCAGTTCTTC. As protein: CASSPGLGGSSYNEQFF. The V gene is TRBV9, the J gene TRBJ2-1; a weak D match, TRBD2 (6 bases). Germline V gene lookup returns CDR1 SGDLS and CDR2 YYNGEE. The length of the CDR3 is 17 residues. V gave up 5 bases and J gave up 0 bases, with 18 bases separating them. Using reference TRBV9 and TRBJ2-1 for the parts outside the CDR3, the full variable domain is DSGVTQTPKHLITATGQRVTLRCSPRSGDLSVYWYQQSLDQGLQFLIQYYNGEERAKGNILERFSAQQFPDLHSELNLSSLELGDSALYFCASSPGLGGSSYNEQFFGPGTRLTVL.

This clone was found a few times. The chain has TRBV28 and TRBJ2-7; TRBD2 matches 10 bases. Trimming at V came to 11 bases and at J to 7 bases, leaving 2 bases not matched to a gene. The germline CDR1 and CDR2 sequences are MDHEN and SYDVKM. This CDR3 has 10 amino acids. The DNA for the CDR3 is TGTGCCGTACTAGCGGGAGAGCAGTACTTC. Residues: CAVLAGEQYF.

V usage is TRBV9 and J usage is TRBJ1-2; D is ambiguous. The V and J ends lost 3 bases and 1 base respectively, with 13 bases between them. CDR1 SGDLS and CDR2 YYNGEE come from the germline V gene. The CDR3 is 15 residues long. The CDR3 DNA reads as TGTGCCAGCAGCGGCGCATGGCAGAATAACTATGGCTACACCTTC. Protein: CASSGAWQNNYGYTF. Combining the CDR3 with reference TRBV9 and TRBJ1-2 gives the whole variable domain DSGVTQTPKHLITATGQRVTLRCSPRSGDLSVYWYQQSLDQGLQFLIQYYNGEERAKGNILERFSAQQFPDLHSELNLSSLELGDSALYFCASSGAWQNNYGYTFGSGTRLTVV.

The chain uses TRBV5-8 and TRBJ1-2; D unresolved. V lost 4 bases and J lost 0, with 10 bases in between. Germline-derived CDR1 and CDR2 are SGHTS and YDEGEE. The CDR3 is 14 amino acids. The chain's CDR3 is CASSHVIANYGYTF. Written as DNA, the CDR3 is TGTGCCAGCAGCCATGTGATAGCTAACTATGGCTACACCTTC.

The V and J genes are TRBV27 and TRBJ2-1; the match to TRBD1 covers 7 bases. The V gene's germline CDR1 is MNHEY and CDR2 SMNVEV (reference sequence). The CDR3 is 14 amino acids. J lost 4 bases, V lost 6 bases, and 6 bases had no gene match. In DNA form, the CDR3 reads TGTGCCAGCAGACCCGGGACAGCGTACAATGAGCAGTTCTTC. Its protein product is CASRPGTAYNEQFF.